These 3 T cell receptor beta chains were sequenced from one sample in a study of PD-1 blockade in classical Hodgkin lymphoma. The sample's time point: cycle 4 day 1 (C4D1), after about 6 weeks of nivolumab. There was relapse after autologous stem cell transplantation in every patient, and there was variation in brentuximab vedotin exposure. Profiled with immunoSEQ multiplex PCR; TCRdb holds only in-frame clones, not every one. The sample records roughly 64,000 clones, roughly nine tenths being singletons. Sequenced here: peripheral blood mononuclear cells (PBMCs), sampled before the fourth cycle of nivolumab. The receptors stem from a human donor with classical Hodgkin lymphoma.

V and J are TRBV6-5 and TRBJ2-2; D is undetermined. CDR3 length: 12 residues. The V and J ends lost 4 bases and 8 bases respectively, with 8 bases between them. Germline V gene data show CDR1 as MNHEY and CDR2 as SVGAGI. CDR3 in amino acids: CASSSSFGELFF. DNA for the CDR3: TGTGCCAGCAGTTCTTCTTTTGGGGAGCTGTTTTTT.

The V and J genes are TRBV5-1 and TRBJ2-2; tentatively, D is TRBD1 or TRBD2 (6 bases each). CDR3 length: 14 amino acids. CDR1 SGHRS and CDR2 YFSETQ come from the germline V gene. Trimming left V 5 bases short and J 3 bases short, with 11 bases between. The CDR3 DNA sequence: TGCGCCAGCAGTTCAGGGGAGGACACCGGGGAGCTGTTTTTT. Its protein is CASSSGEDTGELFF.

This chain's CDR3 is CASSVQAGDTGELFF. CDR3 nucleotides: TGTGCCAGCAGCGTCCAGGCCGGGGACACCGGGGAGCTGTTTTTT. This chain uses TRBV9 with TRBJ2-2; possible D gene TRBD2, 5 bases. Germline V lookup: CDR1 SGDLS, CDR2 YYNGEE. The CDR3 contains 15 residues. V was clipped by 2 bases and J by 3 bases, with 11 bases between them.